This T cell receptor beta chain is drawn from a study of metastatic and nonmetastatic thyroid tumors. TCRdb reanalyzed the PCR reads via MiXCR. The data show some 8,800 clones, with around 40% seen just once and approximately 33% held by the top ten. This clone was seen just once. One junction end disagrees with the germline gene, perhaps due to a read error. Before thyroid surgery, none of the patients had received any treatment. In germline, CDR1 is PRHDT, CDR2 FYEKMQ (reference sequence). The CDR3 contains 12 residues. This rearrangement joins TRBV13 to TRBJ1-4, with 9 bases that match TRBD1. The specimen was tumor tissue. The sequence derives from a male donor with papillary thyroid cancer or a benign thyroid nodule (not recorded which). Some clones in this sample may be carry-over from other donors' samples. CDR3 in DNA: TGTACCAGCAGCTTAGGACAGGGGAAGTTGTTTTTT. Encoded protein: CTSSLGQGKLFF.